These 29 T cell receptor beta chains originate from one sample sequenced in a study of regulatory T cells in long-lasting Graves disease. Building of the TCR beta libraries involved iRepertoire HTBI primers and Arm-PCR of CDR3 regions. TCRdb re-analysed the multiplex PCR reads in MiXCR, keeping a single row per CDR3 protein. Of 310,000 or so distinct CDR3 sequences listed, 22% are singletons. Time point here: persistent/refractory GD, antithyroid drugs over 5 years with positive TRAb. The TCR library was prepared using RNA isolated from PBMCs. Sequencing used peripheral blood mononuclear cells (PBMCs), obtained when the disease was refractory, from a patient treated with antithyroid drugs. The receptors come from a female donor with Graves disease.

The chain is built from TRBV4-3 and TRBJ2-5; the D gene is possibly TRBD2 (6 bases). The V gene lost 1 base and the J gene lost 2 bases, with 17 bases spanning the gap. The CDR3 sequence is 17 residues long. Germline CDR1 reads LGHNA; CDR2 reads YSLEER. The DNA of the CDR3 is TGCGCCAGCAGCCAAGTGGCGTTTAGCGGTTTACAAGAGACCCAGTACTTC. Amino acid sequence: CASSQVAFSGLQETQYF.

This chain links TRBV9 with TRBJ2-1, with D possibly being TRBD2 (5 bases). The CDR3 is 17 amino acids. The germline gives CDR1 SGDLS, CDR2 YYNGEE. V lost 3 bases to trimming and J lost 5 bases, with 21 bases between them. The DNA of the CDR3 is TGTGCCAGCAGCGAACGGGGTGAGCTCTTCCTGAACAATGAGCAGTTCTTC. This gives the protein CASSERGELFLNNEQFF.

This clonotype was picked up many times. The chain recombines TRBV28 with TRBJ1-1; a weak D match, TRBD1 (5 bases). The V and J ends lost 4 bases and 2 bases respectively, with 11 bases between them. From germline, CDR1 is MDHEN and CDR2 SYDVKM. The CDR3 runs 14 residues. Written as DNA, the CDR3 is TGTGCCAGCAGTTGGGACCCATCAAACACTGAAGCTTTCTTT. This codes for CASSWDPSNTEAFF.

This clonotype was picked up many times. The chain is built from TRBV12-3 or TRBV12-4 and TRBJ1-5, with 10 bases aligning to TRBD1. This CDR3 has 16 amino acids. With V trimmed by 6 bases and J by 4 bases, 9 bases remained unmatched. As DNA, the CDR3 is TGTGCCAGCAGACCTACCGGGACAGGGGCAAATCAGCCCCAGCATTTT. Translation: CASRPTGTGANQPQHF.

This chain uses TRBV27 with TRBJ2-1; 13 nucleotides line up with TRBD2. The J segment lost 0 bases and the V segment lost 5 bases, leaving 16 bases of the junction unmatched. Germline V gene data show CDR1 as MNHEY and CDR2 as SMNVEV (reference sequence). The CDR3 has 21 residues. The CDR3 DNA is TGTGCCAGCAGTATCCCAACTCCGGGACTAGCGGGAATGAGCTCCTACAATGAGCAGTTCTTC. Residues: CASSIPTPGLAGMSSYNEQFF.

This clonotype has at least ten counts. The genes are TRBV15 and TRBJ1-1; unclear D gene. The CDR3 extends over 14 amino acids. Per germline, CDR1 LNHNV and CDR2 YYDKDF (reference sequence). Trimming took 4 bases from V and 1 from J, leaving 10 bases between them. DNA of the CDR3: TGTGCCACCAGCACTATCCGGACGAACACTGAAGCTTTCTTT. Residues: CATSTIRTNTEAFF.

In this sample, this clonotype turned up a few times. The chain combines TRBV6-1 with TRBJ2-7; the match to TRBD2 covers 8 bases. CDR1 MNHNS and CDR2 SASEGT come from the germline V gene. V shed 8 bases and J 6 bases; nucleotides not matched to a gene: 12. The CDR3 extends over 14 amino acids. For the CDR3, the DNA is TGTGCCAGCGGCCCGGGACTAGAGACAGGCGAGCAGTACTTC. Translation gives CASGPGLETGEQYF.

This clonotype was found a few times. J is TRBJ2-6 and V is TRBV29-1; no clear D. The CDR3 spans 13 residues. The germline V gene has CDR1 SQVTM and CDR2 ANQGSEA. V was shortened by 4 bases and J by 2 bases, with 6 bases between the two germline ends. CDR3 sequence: CSVVSPGANVLTF. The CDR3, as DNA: TGCAGCGTTGTATCTCCTGGGGCCAACGTCCTGACTTTC.

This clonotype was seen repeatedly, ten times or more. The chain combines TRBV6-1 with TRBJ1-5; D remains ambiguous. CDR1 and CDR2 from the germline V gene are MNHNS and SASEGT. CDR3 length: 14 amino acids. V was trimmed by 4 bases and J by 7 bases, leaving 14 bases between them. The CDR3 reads CASSAGWGGQPQHF. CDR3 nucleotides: TGTGCCAGCAGTGCGGGCTGGGGTGGGCAGCCCCAGCATTTT.

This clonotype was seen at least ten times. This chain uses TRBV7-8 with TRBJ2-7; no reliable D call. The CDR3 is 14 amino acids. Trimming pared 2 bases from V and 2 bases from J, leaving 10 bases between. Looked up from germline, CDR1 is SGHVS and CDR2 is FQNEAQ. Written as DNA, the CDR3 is TGTGCCAGCAGCTTATCGCCTCAAGCCTACGAGCAGTACTTC. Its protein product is CASSLSPQAYEQYF.

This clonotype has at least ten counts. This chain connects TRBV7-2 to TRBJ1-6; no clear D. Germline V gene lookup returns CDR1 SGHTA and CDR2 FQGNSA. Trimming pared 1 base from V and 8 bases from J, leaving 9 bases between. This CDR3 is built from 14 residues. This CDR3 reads CASSLVPQHSPLHF. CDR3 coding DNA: TGTGCCAGCAGCTTAGTGCCGCAGCATTCACCCCTCCACTTT.

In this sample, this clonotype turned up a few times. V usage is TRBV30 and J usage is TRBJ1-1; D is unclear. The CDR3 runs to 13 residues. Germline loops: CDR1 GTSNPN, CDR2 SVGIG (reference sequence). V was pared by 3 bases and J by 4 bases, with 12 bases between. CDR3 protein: CAWSAFGGTEAFF. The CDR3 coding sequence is TGTGCCTGGAGCGCTTTTGGTGGCACTGAAGCTTTCTTT.

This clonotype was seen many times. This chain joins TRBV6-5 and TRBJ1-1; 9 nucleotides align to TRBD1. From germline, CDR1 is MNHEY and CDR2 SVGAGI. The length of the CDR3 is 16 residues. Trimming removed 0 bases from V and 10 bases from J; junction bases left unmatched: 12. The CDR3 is CASSYSPTTGGFVAFF. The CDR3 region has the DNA TGTGCCAGCAGTTACTCGCCGACGACAGGGGGTTTCGTAGCTTTCTTT.

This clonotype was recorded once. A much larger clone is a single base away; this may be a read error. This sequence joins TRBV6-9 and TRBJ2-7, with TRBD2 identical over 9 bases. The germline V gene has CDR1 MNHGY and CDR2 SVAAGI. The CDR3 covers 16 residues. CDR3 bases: TGTGCCAGCAGTTATCGGGCTAGCGGGACCCTCTACGTGCAGTACTTC. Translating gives CASSYRASGTLYVQYF.

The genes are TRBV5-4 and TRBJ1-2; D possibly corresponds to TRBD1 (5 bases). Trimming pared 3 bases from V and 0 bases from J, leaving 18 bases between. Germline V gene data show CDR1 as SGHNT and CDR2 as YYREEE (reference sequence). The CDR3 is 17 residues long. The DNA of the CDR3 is TGTGCCAGCAGCTGGGACCTCGGGCTCAGAGCTAACTATGGCTACACCTTC. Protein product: CASSWDLGLRANYGYTF.

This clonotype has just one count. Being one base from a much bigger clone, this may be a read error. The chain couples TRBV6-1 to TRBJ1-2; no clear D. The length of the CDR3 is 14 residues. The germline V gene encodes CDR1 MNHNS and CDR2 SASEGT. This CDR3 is CASSDIRRFYSYTF. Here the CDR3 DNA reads TGTGCCAGCAGTGACATTAGAAGGTTCTATAGCTACACCTTC.

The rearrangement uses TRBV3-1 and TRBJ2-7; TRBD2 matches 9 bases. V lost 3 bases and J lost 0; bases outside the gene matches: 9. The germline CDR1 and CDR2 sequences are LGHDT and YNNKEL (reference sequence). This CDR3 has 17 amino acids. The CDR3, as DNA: TGTGCCAGCAGCCAGGCCCCTAATAGCGGGAGCTCCTACGAGCAGTACTTC. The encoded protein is CASSQAPNSGSSYEQYF.

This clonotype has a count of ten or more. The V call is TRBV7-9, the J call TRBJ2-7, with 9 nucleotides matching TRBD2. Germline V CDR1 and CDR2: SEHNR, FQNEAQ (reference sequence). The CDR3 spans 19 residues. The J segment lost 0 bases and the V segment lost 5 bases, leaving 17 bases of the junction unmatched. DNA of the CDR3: TGTGCCAGCAGCCCTAAACCCGGGGCTCTAGCGGGACACTCCTACGAGCAGTACTTC. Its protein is CASSPKPGALAGHSYEQYF.

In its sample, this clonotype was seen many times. CDR3 coding DNA: TGTGCCAGCAGTTCCACTCCCGGTTACGAGCAGTACTTC. Translation: CASSSTPGYEQYF. V gene TRBV28 combines with J gene TRBJ2-7; no reliable D call. The ends were cut back, 4 bases at V and 4 bases at J, with 11 bases in the middle. This CDR3 has 13 residues. The germline V gene has CDR1 MDHEN and CDR2 SYDVKM.

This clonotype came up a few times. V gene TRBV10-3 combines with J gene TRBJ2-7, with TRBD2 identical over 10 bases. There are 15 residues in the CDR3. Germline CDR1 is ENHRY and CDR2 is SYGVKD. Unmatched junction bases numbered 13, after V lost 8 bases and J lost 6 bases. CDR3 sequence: CAIGAGGPGVVEQYF. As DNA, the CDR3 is TGTGCCATCGGAGCGGGAGGGCCTGGGGTAGTCGAGCAGTACTTC.

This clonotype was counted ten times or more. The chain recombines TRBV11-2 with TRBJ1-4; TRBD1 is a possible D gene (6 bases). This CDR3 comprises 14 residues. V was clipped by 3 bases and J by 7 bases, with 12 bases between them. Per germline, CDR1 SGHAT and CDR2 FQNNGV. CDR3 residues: CASSLAGVGEKLFF. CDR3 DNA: TGTGCCAGCAGCTTGGCAGGGGTGGGTGAAAAACTGTTTTTT.

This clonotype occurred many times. DNA for the CDR3: TGTGCCAGCAGTCGGACAGGGGGAGAGACCCAGTACTTC. As protein: CASSRTGGETQYF. The genes are TRBV9 and TRBJ2-5, with 10 nucleotides matching TRBD1. CDR1 and CDR2 (germline): SGDLS, YYNGEE. The V and J ends lost 5 bases and 4 bases, in that order; junction bases with no gene match: 2. The CDR3 covers 13 residues.

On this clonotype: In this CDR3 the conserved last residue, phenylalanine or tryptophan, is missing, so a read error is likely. CDR3 protein: CASSLEGQSGGYTL. The CDR3 region has the DNA TGTGCCAGCAGCTTAGAGGGACAATCAGGCGGCTACACCCTC. The J gene is TRBJ1-2, the V gene TRBV7-2, with D perhaps matching TRBD1 (6 bases). Germline loops: CDR1 SGHTA, CDR2 FQGNSA. The CDR3 sequence is 14 residues long. Between the trimmed V and J ends, which lost 1 base and 8 bases, there was a span of 14 bases.

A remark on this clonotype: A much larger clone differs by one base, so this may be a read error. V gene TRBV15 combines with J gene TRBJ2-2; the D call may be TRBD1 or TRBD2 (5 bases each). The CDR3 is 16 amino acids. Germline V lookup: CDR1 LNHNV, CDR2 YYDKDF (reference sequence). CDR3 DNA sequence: TGTGTCACCAGCAGAGACCGGGGCACGAACACCGGGGAGCTGTTTTTT. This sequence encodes CVTSRDRGTNTGELFF.

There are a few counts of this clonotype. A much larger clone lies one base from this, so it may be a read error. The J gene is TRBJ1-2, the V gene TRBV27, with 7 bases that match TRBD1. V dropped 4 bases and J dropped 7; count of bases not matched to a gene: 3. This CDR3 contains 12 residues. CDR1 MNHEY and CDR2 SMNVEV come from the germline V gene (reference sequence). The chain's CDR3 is CASSSRGAGYTF. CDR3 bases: TGTGCCAGCAGTTCCAGGGGGGCTGGCTACACCTTC.

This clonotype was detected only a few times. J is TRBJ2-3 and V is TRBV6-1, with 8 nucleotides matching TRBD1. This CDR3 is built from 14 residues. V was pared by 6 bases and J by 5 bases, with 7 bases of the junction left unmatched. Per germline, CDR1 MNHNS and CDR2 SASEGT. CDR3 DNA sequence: TGTGCCAGCAGGTCAGGGGGCGAGGGAGATACGCAGTATTTT. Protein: CASRSGGEGDTQYF.

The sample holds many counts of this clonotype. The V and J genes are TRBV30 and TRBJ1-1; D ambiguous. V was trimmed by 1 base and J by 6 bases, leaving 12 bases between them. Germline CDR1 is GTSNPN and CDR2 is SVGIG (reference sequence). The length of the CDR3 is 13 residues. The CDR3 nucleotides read TGTGCCTGGAGTGGGTCTTTTGGGGCTGAAGCTTTCTTT. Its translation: CAWSGSFGAEAFF. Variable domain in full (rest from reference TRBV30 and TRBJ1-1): SQTIHQWPATLVQPVGSPLSLECTVEGTSNPNLYWYRQAAGRGLQLLFYSVGIGQISSEVPQNLSASRPQDRQFILSSKKLLLSDSGFYLCAWSGSFGAEAFFGQGTRLTVV.

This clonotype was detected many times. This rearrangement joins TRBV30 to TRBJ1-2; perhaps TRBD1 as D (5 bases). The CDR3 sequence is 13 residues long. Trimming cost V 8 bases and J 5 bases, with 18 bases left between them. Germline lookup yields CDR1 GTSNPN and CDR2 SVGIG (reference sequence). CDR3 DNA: TGTGCCAGAGCGCGAGCGGGGGGTTATGGCTACACCTTC. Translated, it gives CARARAGGYGYTF.

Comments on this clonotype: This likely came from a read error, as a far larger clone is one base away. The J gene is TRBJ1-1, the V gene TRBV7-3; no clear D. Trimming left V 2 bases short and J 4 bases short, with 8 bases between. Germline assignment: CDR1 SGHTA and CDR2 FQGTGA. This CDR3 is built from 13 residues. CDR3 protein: CASSLGVSTEAFF. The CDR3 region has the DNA TGTGCCAGCAGCTTAGGGGTGAGCACTGAAGCTTTCTTT. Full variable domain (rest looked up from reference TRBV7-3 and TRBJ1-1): GAGVSQTPSNKVTEKGKYVELRCDPISGHTALYWYRQSLGQGPEFLIYFQGTGAADDSGLPNDRFFAVRPEGSVSTLKIQRTERGDSAVYLCASSLGVSTEAFFGQGTRLTVV.